The 2 T cell receptor beta chains presented below share a single source sample, sequenced in a study of T cell repertoires in cytomegalovirus infection (dated by TCRdb to between 2019 and 2020). This sample's treatment or condition label indicates: in vitro stimulation with specific CMV peptide epitopes to enrich CMV-specific T cells. Sequencer: Illumina HiSeq 1500. TCRdb handled the public reads itself, with Q25 trimming in fastp and clone calling in MiXCR, and kept productive beta chains. CDR3 protein sequences are deduplicated, and each keeps its most common genes and DNA. The sample yields tens of thousands of distinct CDR3 sequences; over 15% were counted once. Jointly, the top ten make up roughly two thirds of the sample. The antigens for these receptors are not known. The source material was CD8+ T cells from cultured PBMCs, sampled from culture after CMV antigen stimulation. These receptors were taken from a human donor in good health (CMV status not recorded). Some clones in this sample may be carry-over from other donors' samples.

The count of this clonotype is one. This sequence joins TRBV29-1 and TRBJ1-1; TRBD1 matches 9 bases. The germline V gene has CDR1 SQVTM and CDR2 ANQGSEA. The CDR3 sequence is 21 residues long. The V segment lost 4 bases and the J segment 4 bases; nucleotides outside the gene matches: 28. CDR3 in amino acids: CSVGFRDREIERKPGGTEAFF. In nucleotides, the CDR3 is TGCAGCGTTGGGTTCCGGGACAGGGAAATAGAGAGAAAACCAGGAGGCACTGAAGCTTTCTTT.

The rearrangement joins TRBV7-2 to TRBJ2-7; D possibly uses TRBD1 or TRBD2 (5 bases each). CDR1 and CDR2 (germline): SGHTA, FQGNSA. V was clipped by 5 bases and J by 0 bases, with 14 bases between them. The CDR3 is 15 residues long. CDR3 nucleotide sequence: TGTGCCAGCAGCCCCGGTTGGGACGCCTCCTACGAGCAGTACTTC. It is translated as CASSPGWDASYEQYF. Full variable domain (missing parts from reference TRBV7-2 and TRBJ2-7): GAGVSQSPSNKVTEKGKDVELRCDPISGHTALYWYRQSLGQGLEFLIYFQGNSAPDKSGLPSDRFSAERTGGSVSTLTIQRTQQEDSAVYLCASSPGWDASYEQYFGPGTRLTVT.